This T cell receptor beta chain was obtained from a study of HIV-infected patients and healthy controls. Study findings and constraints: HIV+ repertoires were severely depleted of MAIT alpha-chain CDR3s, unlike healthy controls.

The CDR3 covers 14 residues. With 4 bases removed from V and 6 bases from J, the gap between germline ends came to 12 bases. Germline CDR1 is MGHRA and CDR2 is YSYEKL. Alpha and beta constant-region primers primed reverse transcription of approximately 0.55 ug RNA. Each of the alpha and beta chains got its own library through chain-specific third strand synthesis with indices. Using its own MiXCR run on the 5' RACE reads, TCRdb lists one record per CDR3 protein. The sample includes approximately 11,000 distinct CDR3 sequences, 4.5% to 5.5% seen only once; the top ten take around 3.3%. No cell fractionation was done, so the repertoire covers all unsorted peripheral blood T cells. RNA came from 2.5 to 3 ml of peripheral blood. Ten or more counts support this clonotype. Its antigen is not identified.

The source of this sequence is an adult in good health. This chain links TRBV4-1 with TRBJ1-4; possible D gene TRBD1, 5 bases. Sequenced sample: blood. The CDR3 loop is CASSRGLGDEKLFF. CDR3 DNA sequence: TGCGCCAGCAGCCGGGGCTTGGGCGATGAAAAACTGTTTTTT.